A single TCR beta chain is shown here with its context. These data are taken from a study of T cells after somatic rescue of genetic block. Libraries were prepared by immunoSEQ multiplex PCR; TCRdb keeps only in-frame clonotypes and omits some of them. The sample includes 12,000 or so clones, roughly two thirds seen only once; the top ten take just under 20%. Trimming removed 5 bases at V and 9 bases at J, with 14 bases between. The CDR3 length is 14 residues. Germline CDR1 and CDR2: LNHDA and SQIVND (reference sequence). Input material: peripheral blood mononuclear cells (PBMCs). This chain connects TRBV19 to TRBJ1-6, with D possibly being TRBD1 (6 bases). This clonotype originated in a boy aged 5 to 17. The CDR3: CASSAQGQGSPLHF. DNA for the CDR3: TGTGCCAGTAGTGCTCAGGGGCAAGGTTCACCCCTCCACTTT. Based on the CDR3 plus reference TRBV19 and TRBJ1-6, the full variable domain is DGGITQSPKYLFRKEGQNVTLSCEQNLNHDAMYWYRQDPGQGLRLIYYSQIVNDFQKGDIAEGYSVSREKKESFPLTVTSAQKNPTAFYLCASSAQGQGSPLHFGNGTRLTVT.